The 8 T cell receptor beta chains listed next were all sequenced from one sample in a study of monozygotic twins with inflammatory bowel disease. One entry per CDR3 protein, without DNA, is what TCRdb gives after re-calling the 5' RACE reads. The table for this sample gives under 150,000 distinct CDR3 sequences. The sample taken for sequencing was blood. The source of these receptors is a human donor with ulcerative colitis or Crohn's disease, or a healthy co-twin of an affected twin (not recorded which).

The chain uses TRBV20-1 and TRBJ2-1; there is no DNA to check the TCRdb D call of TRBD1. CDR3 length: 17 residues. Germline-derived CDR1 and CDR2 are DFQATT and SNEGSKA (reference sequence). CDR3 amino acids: CSARDTRQGSSYNEQFF.

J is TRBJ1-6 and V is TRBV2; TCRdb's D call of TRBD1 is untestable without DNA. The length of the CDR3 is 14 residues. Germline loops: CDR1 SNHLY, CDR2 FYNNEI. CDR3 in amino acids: CASSIRGLVSPLHF.

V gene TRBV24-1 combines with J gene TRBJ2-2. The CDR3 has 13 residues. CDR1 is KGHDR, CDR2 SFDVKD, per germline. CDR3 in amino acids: CATRGTNTGELFF.

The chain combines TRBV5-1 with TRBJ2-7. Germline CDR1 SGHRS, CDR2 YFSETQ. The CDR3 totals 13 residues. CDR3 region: CASSLVAPYEQYF.

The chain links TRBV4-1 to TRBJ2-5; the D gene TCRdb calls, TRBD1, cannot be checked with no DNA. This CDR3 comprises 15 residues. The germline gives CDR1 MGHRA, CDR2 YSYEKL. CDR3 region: CASSQGDRDSETQYF.

CDR3 loop: CASSLIQGAKETQYF. V is TRBV7-2 and J is TRBJ2-5; TCRdb's D call, TRBD1, is unchecked because there is no DNA. This CDR3 comprises 15 residues. Looked up from germline, CDR1 is SGHTA and CDR2 is FQGNSA. The variable domain in full, completed from reference TRBV7-2 and TRBJ2-5, reads GAGVSQSPSNKVTEKGKDVELRCDPISGHTALYWYRQSLGQGLEFLIYFQGNSAPDKSGLPSDRFSAERTGGSVSTLTIQRTQQEDSAVYLCASSLIQGAKETQYFGPGTRLLVL.

The CDR3: CASSYDSGTGELFF. V gene TRBV6-5 combines with J gene TRBJ2-2; with no DNA, the TCRdb D assignment of TRBD2 cannot be verified. This CDR3 is built from 14 residues. From germline, CDR1 is MNHEY and CDR2 SVGAGI.

The CDR3 loop is CASSRDTISGANVLTF. The rearrangement joins TRBV5-1 to TRBJ2-6; the D call from TCRdb, TRBD1, cannot be confirmed without DNA. CDR3 length: 16 amino acids. Germline V CDR1 and CDR2: SGHRS, YFSETQ.